This record concerns one T cell receptor beta chain sequence. Its antigen remains unknown. This specimen comes from a study of T cell responses to AZD1222 COVID-19 vaccine. Sequenced by immunoSEQ multiplex PCR; TCRdb stores in-frame clones only, minus some. The repertoire holds 70,000 to 95,000 clones, with roughly nine tenths as singletons. Study observations and caveats: After the peak T cell response, and only then, were repertoires sampled. Spike-specific TCR breadth and depth grew following two AZD1222 doses. Recipients of AZD1222 seropositive at baseline numbered only 5 to 7. Clonal diversity was possibly underestimated, and white British individuals and females predominated among donors.

The CDR3 totals 15 residues. Germline CDR1 MNHNS, CDR2 SASEGT. V was cut by 3 bases and J by 1 base, with 12 bases left in between. This clonotype was sampled from an adult who received the AZD1222 COVID-19 vaccine. This chain uses TRBV6-1 with TRBJ1-1; D not resolved. The sequences come from peripheral blood, collected 28 days after the second AZD1222 dose. The CDR3 DNA follows: TGTGCCAGCAGTGAGAACCGTCTCAAGAACACTGAAGCTTTCTTT. Its translation: CASSENRLKNTEAFF.